This T cell receptor (beta chain) was profiled in a study of read filtering for tumor transcriptome and immune sequencing. Study-level points and caveats: Correlation between methods rose after single-read clonotypes were removed.

The CDR3 length is 15 residues. With 5 bases clipped from V and 2 bases from J, the junction kept 7 bases outside the gene matches. The library was built from about 400 ng RNA with molecular barcoded adaptors for alpha/delta and beta/gamma chains. TCRdb reprocessed the reads with MiXCR, giving one entry per CDR3 protein. The sample shows about 63,000 distinct CDR3 sequences, around 13% of them seen only once. This clonotype has a count of ten or more. What it binds is unknown. The chain has TRBV12-3 or TRBV12-4 and TRBJ2-3, with 7 bases identical to TRBD2. This receptor was taken from a donor at least 40 years old with multiple myeloma. What was sequenced was a population of CD138-negative cells sorted from bone marrow. Here the CDR3 reads CASSPEREDTDTQYF. CDR3 DNA sequence: TGTGCCAGCAGTCCCGAGCGGGAAGACACAGATACGCAGTATTTT.